A selection of T cell receptor beta chains follows, all from one sample in a study of PD-L1 blockade in urothelial cancer. Clones were sequenced by immunoSEQ multiplex PCR, and TCRdb holds only the in-frame ones, with some missing. The repertoire includes about 85,000 clones, about 85% of them detected once, and 14% sits in the top ten. Sequences were derived from PBMCs, sampled around atezolizumab (anti-PD-L1) treatment. The receptors derive from a man in his fifties or sixties with urothelial cancer. Both conserved end residues are part of each CDR3. The order of the fields is J gene, V gene, D gene, clone size, CDR3 DNA, CDR3 protein. A D gene is named only where the DNA matches it firmly. Clone size is given for some rows only: seen once, a few or many times, or a class if the clone is expanded.

TRBJ1-1,TRBV29-1,-,-,TGCAGCGCCACTTACGGTTTTCGGGACACTGAAGCTTTCTTT,CSATYGFRDTEAFF
TRBJ2-3,TRBV25-1,TRBD1,once,TGTGCCAGCAGCAAAAGACAGGGGGCCGCAGATACGCAGTATTTT,CASSKRQGAADTQYF
TRBJ2-3,TRBV27,TRBD2,few,TGTGCCAGCAGTTCTACCGCATCTAGCGGGAGAACAGATACGCAGTATTTT,CASSSTASSGRTDTQYF
TRBJ1-4,TRBV7-2,-,-,TGTGCCAGCAGCTTAGTCAGGGGAACCGAAAAACTGTTTTTT,CASSLVRGTEKLFF
TRBJ2-1,TRBV5-1,TRBD2,-,TGCGCCAGCAGCTTGACGGGAGGGTCCTACAATGAGCAGTTCTTC,CASSLTGGSYNEQFF
TRBJ1-4,TRBV2,-,-,TGTGCCAGCAGTGAAACCCAGGGACTCGAAAAACTGTTTTTT,CASSETQGLEKLFF
TRBJ2-1,TRBV7-6,TRBD1,-,TGTGCCAGCAGCCCCCTCCCGACAGGGGCGAGTAATGAGCAGTTCTTC,CASSPLPTGASNEQFF
TRBJ2-1,TRBV9,-,-,TGTGCCAGCAGCCTCCGACAGGACAATGAGCAGTTCTTC,CASSLRQDNEQFF
TRBJ1-2,TRBV14,TRBD1,-,TGTGCCAGCAGCTCGGGACAGGGCGTAACTAACTATGGCTACACCTTC,CASSSGQGVTNYGYTF
TRBJ1-4,TRBV28,TRBD1,once,TGTGCCAGCACCCCAACAGGGGATCGGCAAAAACTGTTTTTT,CASTPTGDRQKLFF
TRBJ2-7,TRBV30,-,-,TGTGCCTGGAGTGTTCCGCCGCTTGGAGGGGTGGGCGAGCAGTACTTC,CAWSVPPLGGVGEQYF
TRBJ2-1,TRBV6-5,TRBD1,-,TGTGCCAGCAGTAGGGGACAGGCAACCTACAATGAGCAGTTCTTC,CASSRGQATYNEQFF
TRBJ1-1,TRBV11-2,-,-,TGTGCCAGCAGCTTACGGTCGTTGGGGGGCACTGAAGCTTTCTTT,CASSLRSLGGTEAFF
TRBJ2-2,TRBV10-1,-,-,TGCGCCAGCAGGGGGGGAACGAACACCGGGGAGCTGTTTTTT,CASRGGTNTGELFF
TRBJ2-3,TRBV29-1,-,-,TGCAGCTATTCCAGGGGTGATACGCAGTATTTT,CSYSRGDTQYF
TRBJ2-2,TRBV7-8,TRBD2,-,TGTGCCAGCAGCCCCGGGACTAGCTATCCCGGGGAGCTGTTTTTT,CASSPGTSYPGELFF
TRBJ1-2,TRBV2,TRBD1,-,TGTGCCAGTAAGACAGGGAACTATGGCTACACCTTC,CASKTGNYGYTF
TRBJ1-2,TRBV28,-,-,TGTGCCAGCAGAGGGGGCTATGGCTACACCTTC,CASRGGYGYTF
TRBJ2-6,TRBV28,TRBD1,-,TGTGCCAGCAGTTACAGGGGAACTGGGGCCAACGTCCTGACTTTC,CASSYRGTGANVLTF
TRBJ2-6,TRBV7-8,-,-,TGTGCCAGCAGCTTAAGGTCTAGCGGACAGTCTGGGGCCAACGTCCTGACTTTC,CASSLRSSGQSGANVLTF
TRBJ1-1,TRBV28,-,-,TGTGCCAGCAGTTTGCGAAGTGAAGCTTTCTTT,CASSLRSEAFF
TRBJ1-2,TRBV2,-,-,TGTGCCAGCAGTGACCTTAACTATGGCTACACCTTC,CASSDLNYGYTF
TRBJ2-7,TRBV6-5,-,-,TGTGCCAGCAGCCAGCAAGACACACGGTCCTACGAGCAGTACTTC,CASSQQDTRSYEQYF
TRBJ1-2,TRBV14,-,-,TGTGCCAGCAGCCAAGAATACAGGAACTATGGCTACACCTTC,CASSQEYRNYGYTF
TRBJ1-4,TRBV7-2,TRBD1,once,TGTGCCAGCAGCTTAGGGGACAGGGGGCGGGAAAAACTGTTTTTT,CASSLGDRGREKLFF
TRBJ1-1,TRBV5-1,TRBD1,-,TGCGCCAGCAGCTTGGGACAGGGCGGGAACACTGAAGCTTTCTTT,CASSLGQGGNTEAFF
TRBJ2-4,TRBV7-6,TRBD1,-,TGTGCCAGCAGTCCCGGGACAGGGGTTGTGAACATTCAGTACTTC,CASSPGTGVVNIQYF
TRBJ1-5,TRBV18,TRBD1,-,TGTGCCAGCTCACCAATGACAGGGTATGACAATCAGCCCCAGCATTTT,CASSPMTGYDNQPQHF
TRBJ1-3,TRBV6-5,-,-,TGTGCCAGCAGACGAACCGACAGGTCTGGAAACACCATATATTTT,CASRRTDRSGNTIYF
TRBJ2-2,TRBV2,TRBD1,-,TGTGCCAGCAGCGGACAGGGGCGAAGAACCGGGGAGCTGTTTTTT,CASSGQGRRTGELFF
TRBJ2-7,TRBV7-9,TRBD1,-,TGTGCCAGCAGCTTAGCACGGACAGGGGATAACTACGAGCAGTACTTC,CASSLARTGDNYEQYF
TRBJ2-7,TRBV7-9,-,-,TGTGCCAGCAGCTTAGCGCTACCGCAGGGAACCTACGAGCAGTACTTC,CASSLALPQGTYEQYF
TRBJ2-1,TRBV28,TRBD2,once,TGTGCCAGCAACGGAATAGCGGGATATTGGTTCTTC,CASNGIAGYWFF
TRBJ1-1,TRBV6-5,-,-,TGTGCCAGCACCCCCGGGGGGCTAGCTGAAGCTTTCTTT,CASTPGGLAEAFF
TRBJ1-5,TRBV6-6,TRBD1,-,TGTGCCAGCAACCTACAGGGGGCGCCTCAGCCCCAGCATTTT,CASNLQGAPQPQHF
TRBJ2-2,TRBV7-9,TRBD2,-,TGTGCCAGCAGCCCCGGGACTAGCGGGGACACCGGGGAGCTGTTTTTT,CASSPGTSGDTGELFF
TRBJ1-4,TRBV6-6,-,-,TGTGCCACCAGTGGGGGCTTGGAGAAACTGTTTTTT,CATSGGLEKLFF
TRBJ1-3,TRBV7-2,-,-,TGTGCCAGCAGCTTGAGCGTCTCCACCCCGTATTTT,CASSLSVSTPYF
TRBJ2-5,TRBV28,TRBD1,few,TGTGCCAGCAGTTTTGGACAGGCCCAAGAGACCCAGTACTTC,CASSFGQAQETQYF
TRBJ2-1,TRBV6-5,-,once,TGTGCCAGCAGTCAGTACAATGAGCAGTTCTTC,CASSQYNEQFF
TRBJ1-2,TRBV6-5,TRBD1,-,TGTGCCCGGGACAAAGGGGGCTGGGGCTACACCTTC,CARDKGGWGYTF
TRBJ2-3,TRBV30,TRBD1,once,TGTGCCTGGAGTGCCCCGGACGTCGGACAGGAGGTCACAGATACGCAGTATTTT,CAWSAPDVGQEVTDTQYF
TRBJ2-7,TRBV5-3,TRBD2,-,TGTGCCAGAAGCTTGGAGACTAGCGGGAGTGGAGGTAGGAACGAGCAGTACTTC,CARSLETSGSGGRNEQYF
TRBJ2-5,TRBV5-6,TRBD1,-,TGTGCCAGCAGCTTGGAGGGGGCGCCCGAGACCCAGTACTTC,CASSLEGAPETQYF
TRBJ1-2,TRBV28,-,-,TGTGCCAGTTACTCAAGCAGGGGCTATGGCTACACCTTC,CASYSSRGYGYTF
TRBJ2-3,TRBV10-3,-,-,TGTGCCATCAGTGAGTCACGAGGGGGAGGCACAGATACGCAGTATTTT,CAISESRGGGTDTQYF
TRBJ1-6,TRBV7-3,TRBD1,-,TGTGCCAGCAGAGTACCGGGACAGGGGTCACCCCTCCACTTT,CASRVPGQGSPLHF
TRBJ2-7,TRBV6-6,-,-,TGTGCCAGCAGGATCTCCTACGGGACCTACGAGCAGTACTTC,CASRISYGTYEQYF
TRBJ2-7,TRBV18,-,few,TGTGCCAGCTCACCCCAGGAGGGAGACTACGAGCAGTACTTC,CASSPQEGDYEQYF
TRBJ1-2,TRBV7-9,-,-,TGTGCCAGCAGCCCCCCACGTGGTAGGGGCGATGGCTACACCTTC,CASSPPRGRGDGYTF
TRBJ2-4,TRBV4-2,-,-,TGTGCCAGCAGCCAAGAGGGCCGCCCCCAGTCCATTCAGTACTTC,CASSQEGRPQSIQYF
TRBJ2-6,TRBV30,TRBD1,-,TGTGCCTGGACCCGACAGGGATGGGGCTCTGGGGCCAACGTCCTGACTTTC,CAWTRQGWGSGANVLTF